One and the same sample provided the 23 T cell receptor beta chains below, sequenced in a study of T cell responses to AZD1222 COVID-19 vaccine. Sequenced by immunoSEQ multiplex PCR; TCRdb stores in-frame clones only, minus some. The sample has 120,000 to 150,000 clones, around 90% seen once. This sample comprised peripheral blood, obtained 28 days after the second AZD1222 dose. Every receptor here comes from an adult who received the AZD1222 COVID-19 vaccine.

This clone came up once. The chain carries TRBV7-9 and TRBJ1-1; D is uncertain. Looked up from germline, CDR1 is SEHNR and CDR2 is FQNEAQ (reference sequence). V was shortened by 2 bases and J by 0 bases, with 10 bases between the two germline ends. This CDR3 is 15 amino acids long. CDR3 residues: CASSLQGQMNTEAFF. The CDR3 coding sequence is TGTGCCAGCAGCTTACAAGGTCAAATGAACACTGAAGCTTTCTTT.

The table lists this clone with a count of one. V usage is TRBV6-2 or TRBV6-3 and J usage is TRBJ2-3, with 14 bases fitting TRBD2. J gave up 8 bases and V 2 bases, and 6 bases lay outside the gene matches. Germline assignment: CDR1 MNHEY and CDR2 SVGEGT. The CDR3 sequence is 16 residues long. The chain's CDR3 is CASSYGGLAGVGTQYF. The CDR3 DNA follows: TGTGCCAGCAGTTACGGGGGACTAGCGGGAGTAGGTACGCAGTATTTT.

The chain combines TRBV5-1 with TRBJ2-6; D possibly corresponds to TRBD1 (5 bases). Deletions cut 3 bases from V and 2 bases from J, with 6 bases between. In germline, CDR1 is SGHRS, CDR2 YFSETQ. CDR3 size: 14 residues. The CDR3 here is CASSSGTGANVLTF. CDR3 nucleotide sequence: TGCGCCAGCAGCTCAGGGACTGGGGCCAACGTCCTGACTTTC.

The chain joins TRBV12-5 to TRBJ2-1, with a tentative D call TRBD2 (6 bases). Per germline, CDR1 LGHNT and CDR2 FRNRAP. Between the trimmed V and J ends, which lost 6 bases and 2 bases, there was a span of 11 bases. The CDR3 is made up of 14 amino acids. The CDR3 DNA reads TGTGCTAGTGGACCGGGGACTCCCTACAATGAGCAGTTCTTC. Protein product: CASGPGTPYNEQFF.

This clone has only one observation. The rearrangement links TRBV5-4 to TRBJ2-5; 10 bases align to TRBD1. The CDR3 has 14 amino acids. The germline V gene has CDR1 SGHNT and CDR2 YYREEE (reference sequence). V gave up 4 bases and J gave up 5 bases; unmatched junction bases: 5. CDR3 residues: CASSRDRGLETQYF. CDR3 DNA: TGTGCCAGCAGCCGGGACAGGGGTTTGGAGACCCAGTACTTC.

The chain recombines TRBV25-1 with TRBJ2-7; TRBD1 aligns across 8 bases. Per the germline V gene, CDR1 is MGHDK and CDR2 is SYGVNS. With 5 bases clipped from V and 1 base from J, the junction kept 7 bases outside the gene matches. This CDR3 is 15 amino acids long. The CDR3 spells CASSPQTGASYEQYF. The DNA of the CDR3 is TGTGCCAGCAGTCCCCAGACAGGGGCTTCCTACGAGCAGTACTTC.

The rearrangement links TRBV5-4 to TRBJ2-2, with 7 bases lining up with TRBD1. CDR3 length equals 14 residues. The J segment lost 7 bases and the V segment lost 2 bases, leaving 5 bases of the junction unmatched. Germline-derived CDR1 and CDR2 are SGHNT and YYREEE (reference sequence). The CDR3 loop is CASSFVSGGGELFF. The CDR3 DNA reads TGTGCCAGCAGCTTCGTCTCAGGGGGCGGGGAGCTGTTTTTT.

This chain joins TRBV7-9 and TRBJ1-5; D may be TRBD1 (5 bases). Germline-derived CDR1 and CDR2 are SEHNR and FQNEAQ (reference sequence). CDR3 length equals 13 residues. V lost 3 bases to trimming and J lost 6 bases, with 9 bases between them. CDR3 bases: TGTGCCAGCAGCTTGGGGGTCCTTCAGCCCCAGCATTTT. Translated: CASSLGVLQPQHF.

The gene calls are TRBV4-1 and TRBJ1-4; D unclear. The V end was cut by 4 bases, the J end by 7 bases, with 19 bases between. Germline assignment: CDR1 MGHRA and CDR2 YSYEKL. CDR3 size: 16 residues. The CDR3 is CASSLHGPGIGEKLFF. The CDR3 DNA is TGCGCCAGCAGCCTCCACGGGCCGGGGATTGGTGAAAAACTGTTTTTT.

The J gene is TRBJ1-1, the V gene TRBV18, with D unresolved. The V gene's germline CDR1 is KGHSH and CDR2 LQKENI. This CDR3 has 15 amino acids. Trimming pared 2 bases from V and 6 bases from J, leaving 16 bases between. The CDR3 nucleotides are TGTGCCAGCTCACCAATGAGAGCCCCGGTCTCTGAAGCTTTCTTT. Protein product: CASSPMRAPVSEAFF.

This chain links TRBV21-1 with TRBJ1-6; the D segment call TRBD1 is taken from the table without a DNA check. TRBV21-1 is assigned pseudogene status. This CDR3 has 12 residues. In DNA, the CDR3 is TGTGCCAGCAGCGACAGGGATTCACCCCTCCACTTT. It translates to CASSDRDSPLHF.

This chain connects TRBV9 to TRBJ1-1, with TRBD1 identical over 10 bases. V lost 3 bases, J lost 0 bases, and 8 bases stayed unmatched. Germline lookup yields CDR1 SGDLS and CDR2 YYNGEE. This CDR3 has 17 amino acids. The CDR3 DNA reads as TGTGCCAGCAGCGCGTCGGGACAGGGGTTGATGAACACTGAAGCTTTCTTT. Amino acids: CASSASGQGLMNTEAFF.

This clone was picked up one time. J is TRBJ2-1 and V is TRBV13, with D possibly being TRBD1 (7 bases). The CDR3 is made up of 18 amino acids. Germline CDR1 and CDR2: PRHDT and FYEKMQ (reference sequence). Trimming removed 7 bases at V and 2 bases at J, with 24 bases between. The CDR3 sequence: CASKAQDIGRGAYNEQFF. The CDR3 region has the DNA TGTGCCAGCAAAGCTCAAGACATAGGCAGGGGGGCCTACAATGAGCAGTTCTTC.

V usage is TRBV5-1 and J usage is TRBJ1-1; no firm D call. The CDR3 covers 15 residues. Germline CDR1 reads SGHRS; CDR2 reads YFSETQ. V gave up 0 bases and J gave up 7 bases, with 16 bases separating them. CDR3 sequence (DNA): TGCGCCAGCAGCTTGGCCGCAGGAACCCCCTTTGAAGCTTTCTTT. Its translation is CASSLAAGTPFEAFF.

V usage is TRBV4-3 and J usage is TRBJ2-3; 9 bases fit TRBD2. The V gene's germline CDR1 is LGHNA and CDR2 YSLEER. This CDR3 has 15 amino acids. V gave up 5 bases and J gave up 7 bases; unmatched junction bases: 10. The CDR3 bases are TGCGCCAGCAGCAATCTAGCGGGGCTAACTAATACGCAGTATTTT. Translated, it gives CASSNLAGLTNTQYF.

V is TRBV5-1 and J is TRBJ2-1; 12 nucleotides agree with TRBD2. After removal of 4 bases from V and 2 bases from J, the junction contained 7 bases not matched to a gene. Germline V gene data show CDR1 as SGHRS and CDR2 as YFSETQ. The CDR3 totals 17 residues. The CDR3 loop reads CASSPRASGRAYNEQFF. In nucleotides, the CDR3 is TGCGCCAGCAGCCCCAGGGCTAGCGGGAGGGCCTACAATGAGCAGTTCTTC.

The gene calls are TRBV27 and TRBJ2-7, with D possibly being TRBD2 (6 bases). There are 15 residues in the CDR3. The germline V gene has CDR1 MNHEY and CDR2 SMNVEV (reference sequence). The germline V and J ends were trimmed by 4 bases and 6 bases, with 19 bases remaining between them. CDR3 nucleotide sequence: TGTGCCAGCAGTTATCGGGGAGGACGCTACTCCGAGCAGTACTTC. Protein sequence: CASSYRGGRYSEQYF.

V usage is TRBV11-2 and J usage is TRBJ2-1; 8 nucleotides align to TRBD1. The CDR3 has 13 residues. Germline V CDR1 and CDR2: SGHAT, FQNNGV. The junction had 3 bases not matched to a gene; V was cut back by 5 bases and J by 6 bases. The CDR3 loop reads CASSMGTGNEQFF. The CDR3 DNA reads TGTGCCAGCAGCATGGGGACAGGCAATGAGCAGTTCTTC. Using reference TRBV11-2 and TRBJ2-1 for the parts outside the CDR3, the full variable domain is EAGVAQSPRYKIIEKRQSVAFWCNPISGHATLYWYQQILGQGPKLLIQFQNNGVVDDSQLPKDRFSAERLKGVDSTLKIQPAKLEDSAVYLCASSMGTGNEQFFGPGTRLTVL.

The chain uses TRBV5-8 and TRBJ1-3; a possible D gene is TRBD1 (5 bases). V was shortened by 5 bases and J by 0 bases, with 9 bases between the two germline ends. Germline loops: CDR1 SGHTS, CDR2 YDEGEE. There are 14 residues in the CDR3. CDR3 loop: CASRSRGSGNTIYF. CDR3 DNA sequence: TGTGCCAGCAGAAGTAGGGGCTCTGGAAACACCATATATTTT. Filled out from reference TRBV5-8 and TRBJ1-3, the complete variable domain reads EAGVTQSPTHLIKTRGQQATLRCSPISGHTSVYWYQQALGLGLQFLLWYDEGEERNRGNFPPRFSGRQFPNYSSELNVNALELEDSALYLCASRSRGSGNTIYFGEGSWLTVV.

The chain combines TRBV19 with TRBJ2-1; 11 positions agree with TRBD2. V shed 7 bases and J 0 bases; nucleotides not matched to a gene: 11. The CDR3 loop spans 18 amino acids. CDR1 and CDR2 (germline): LNHDA, SQIVND (reference sequence). The chain's CDR3 is CASKASGGSPFSYNEQFF. CDR3 sequence (DNA): TGTGCCAGTAAAGCTAGCGGGGGGTCCCCATTCTCCTACAATGAGCAGTTCTTC.

The chain links TRBV5-5 to TRBJ1-1; tentative D call: TRBD1 (5 bases). V was trimmed by 2 bases and J by 1 base, leaving 9 bases between them. CDR3 length: 14 amino acids. Germline V gene lookup returns CDR1 SGHKS and CDR2 YYEKEE (reference sequence). CDR3 sequence reads: CASSFSRENTEAFF. The CDR3 nucleotides are TGTGCCAGCAGCTTCAGCAGGGAGAACACTGAAGCTTTCTTT.

The rearrangement uses TRBV2 and TRBJ2-7; D not certain. V lost 8 bases and J lost 0, with 8 bases in between. Germline V gene data show CDR1 as SNHLY and CDR2 as FYNNEI. The CDR3 spans 12 residues. DNA for the CDR3: TGTGCCAGCCTACAGTACTCCTACGAGCAGTACTTC. Its translation: CASLQYSYEQYF.

The chain recombines TRBV11-2 with TRBJ1-2; D unclear. This CDR3 comprises 14 residues. Between the trimmed V and J ends, which lost 5 bases and 2 bases, there was a span of 12 bases. The germline gives CDR1 SGHAT, CDR2 FQNNGV. CDR3 amino acids: CASSGPGRNYGYTF. In DNA, the CDR3 is TGTGCCAGCAGCGGACCGGGGAGGAACTATGGCTACACCTTC.